The clone carrying this T cell receptor (beta chain) appeared many times. The CDR3 contains 15 residues. Trimming took 5 bases from V and 4 from J; bases not matched to a gene: 4. The germline V gene encodes CDR1 SGHAT and CDR2 FQNNGV. A TCRbeta library incorporating unique molecular identifiers was prepared. Each CDR3 protein gets one entry after TCRdb re-called the PCR reads with MiXCR. The repertoire consists of around 380,000 distinct CDR3 sequences, with around 9.9% occurring once and the leading ten covering about 5%. The data originate from a study of T-cell reconstitution after alpha-beta-depleted transplantation in children.

The rearrangement links TRBV11-2 to TRBJ2-3; 12 positions agree with TRBD2. The sample here was PBMCs from the stem cell graft donor, taken from the stem cell graft. This TCR was sampled from a human donor who donated a stem cell graft to a child with acute myeloid leukemia. The CDR3 here is CASSPLAGGPDTQYF. In DNA form, the CDR3 reads TGTGCCAGCAGCCCCCTAGCGGGGGGGCCAGATACGCAGTATTTT.